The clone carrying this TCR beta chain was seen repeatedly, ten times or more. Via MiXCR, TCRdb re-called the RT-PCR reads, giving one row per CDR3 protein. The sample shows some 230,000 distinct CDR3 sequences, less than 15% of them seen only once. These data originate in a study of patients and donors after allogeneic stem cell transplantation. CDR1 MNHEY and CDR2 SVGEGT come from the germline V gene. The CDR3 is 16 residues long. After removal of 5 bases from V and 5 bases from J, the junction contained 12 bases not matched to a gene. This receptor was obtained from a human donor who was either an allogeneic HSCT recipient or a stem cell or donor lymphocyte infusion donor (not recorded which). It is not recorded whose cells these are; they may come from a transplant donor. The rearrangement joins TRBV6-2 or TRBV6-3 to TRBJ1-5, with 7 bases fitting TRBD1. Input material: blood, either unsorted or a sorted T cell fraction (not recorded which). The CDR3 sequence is CASSNELGQYYQPQHF. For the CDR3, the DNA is TGTGCCAGCAGTAACGAATTGGGACAGTATTATCAGCCCCAGCATTTT.